This entry describes one T cell receptor beta chain. This entry comes from a study of T cell changes during pregnancy in multiple sclerosis. Between the trimmed V and J ends, which lost 1 base and 3 bases, there was a span of 10 bases. The CDR3 sequence is 15 residues long. CDR1 and CDR2 from the germline V gene are MDHEN and SYDVKM. Assay used: immunoSEQ multiplex PCR; TCRdb lists only in-frame clones, some missing. The sample records fewer than 95,000 clones, 90% to 95% being singletons. V is TRBV28 and J is TRBJ1-5; TRBD1 is a possible D gene (5 bases). This TCR came from a female donor with multiple sclerosis, enrolled in a pregnancy study. This specimen was peripheral blood, taken in the third trimester of pregnancy. Here the CDR3 reads CASSLSAGINQPQHF. CDR3 in DNA: TGTGCCAGCAGTTTATCAGCAGGGATCAATCAGCCCCAGCATTTT.